One T cell receptor beta chain is described in this entry. This sample was taken from a study of T cells in Graves' hyperthyroidism and ophthalmopathy. TCR beta CDR3 region amplification was performed from RNA transcripts. TCR CDR3 underwent first-round RT-PCR with the HTBI primer set. One entry per CDR3 protein results from TCRdb running MiXCR on the multiplex PCR reads. The data contain around 600,000 distinct CDR3 sequences, more than 14% of them singletons. Per germline, CDR1 LNHDA and CDR2 SQIVND (reference sequence). The CDR3 covers 17 residues. Trimming at V came to 4 bases and at J to 1 base, leaving 7 bases not matched to a gene.

This TCR came from a woman aged 50 to 65 with Graves' ophthalmopathy. The sequencing sample was made of blood. The chain couples TRBV19 to TRBJ2-2; 9 bases are shared with TRBD2. CDR3 amino acids: CASSKSSGSGNTGELFF. The CDR3 region has the DNA TGTGCCAGTAGTAAGAGTAGCGGGAGCGGGAACACCGGGGAGCTGTTTTTT.